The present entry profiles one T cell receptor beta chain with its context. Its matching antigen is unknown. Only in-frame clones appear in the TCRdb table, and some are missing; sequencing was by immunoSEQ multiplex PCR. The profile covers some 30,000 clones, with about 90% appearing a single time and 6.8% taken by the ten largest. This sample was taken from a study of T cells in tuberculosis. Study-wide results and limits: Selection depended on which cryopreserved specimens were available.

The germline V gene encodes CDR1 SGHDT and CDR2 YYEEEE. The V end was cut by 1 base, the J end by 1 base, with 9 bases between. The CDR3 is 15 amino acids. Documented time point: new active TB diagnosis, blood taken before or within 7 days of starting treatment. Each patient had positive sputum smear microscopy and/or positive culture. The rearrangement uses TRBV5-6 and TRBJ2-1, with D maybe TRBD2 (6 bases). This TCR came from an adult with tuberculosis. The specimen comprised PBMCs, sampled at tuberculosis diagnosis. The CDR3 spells CASSLSGDSYNEQFF. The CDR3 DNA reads TGTGCCAGCAGCTTGTCGGGGGATTCCTACAATGAGCAGTTCTTC. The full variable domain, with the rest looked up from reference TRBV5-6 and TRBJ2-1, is DAGVTQSPTHLIKTRGQQVTLRCSPKSGHDTVSWYQQALGQGPQFIFQYYEEEERQRGNFPDRFSGHQFPNYSSELNVNALLLGDSALYLCASSLSGDSYNEQFFGPGTRLTVL.